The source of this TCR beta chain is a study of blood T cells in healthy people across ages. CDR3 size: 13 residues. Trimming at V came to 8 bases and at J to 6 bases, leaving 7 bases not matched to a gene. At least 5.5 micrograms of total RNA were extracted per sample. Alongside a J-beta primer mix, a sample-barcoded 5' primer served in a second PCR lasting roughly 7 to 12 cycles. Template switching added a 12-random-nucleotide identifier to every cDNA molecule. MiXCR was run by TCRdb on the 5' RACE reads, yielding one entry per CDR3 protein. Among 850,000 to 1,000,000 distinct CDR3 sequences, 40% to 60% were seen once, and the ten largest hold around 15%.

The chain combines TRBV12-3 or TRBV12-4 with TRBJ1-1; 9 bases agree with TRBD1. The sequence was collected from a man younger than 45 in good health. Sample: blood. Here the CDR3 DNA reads TGTGCCAGCGGACGGGACAGGGACGCTGAAGCTTTCTTT. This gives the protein CASGRDRDAEAFF.